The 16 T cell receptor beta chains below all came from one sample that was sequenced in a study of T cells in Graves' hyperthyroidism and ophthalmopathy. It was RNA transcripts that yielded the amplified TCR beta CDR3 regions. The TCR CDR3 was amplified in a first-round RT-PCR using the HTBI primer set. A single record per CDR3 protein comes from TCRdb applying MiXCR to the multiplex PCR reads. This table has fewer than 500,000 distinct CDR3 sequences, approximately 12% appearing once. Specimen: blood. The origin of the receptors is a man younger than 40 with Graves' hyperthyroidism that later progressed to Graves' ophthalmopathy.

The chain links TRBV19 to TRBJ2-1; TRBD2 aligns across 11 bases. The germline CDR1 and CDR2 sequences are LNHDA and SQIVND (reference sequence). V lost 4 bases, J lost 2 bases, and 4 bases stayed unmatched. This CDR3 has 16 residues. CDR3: CASSTFSGGAYNEQFF. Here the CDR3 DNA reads TGTGCCAGTAGTACCTTTAGCGGGGGGGCCTACAATGAGCAGTTCTTC.

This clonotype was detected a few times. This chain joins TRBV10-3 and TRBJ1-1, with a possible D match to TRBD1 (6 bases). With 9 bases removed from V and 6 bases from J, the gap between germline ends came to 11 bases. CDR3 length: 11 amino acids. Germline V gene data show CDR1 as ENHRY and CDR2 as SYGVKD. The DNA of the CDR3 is TGTGCCATACAGGGTGACTCTGAAGCTTTCTTT. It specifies CAIQGDSEAFF.

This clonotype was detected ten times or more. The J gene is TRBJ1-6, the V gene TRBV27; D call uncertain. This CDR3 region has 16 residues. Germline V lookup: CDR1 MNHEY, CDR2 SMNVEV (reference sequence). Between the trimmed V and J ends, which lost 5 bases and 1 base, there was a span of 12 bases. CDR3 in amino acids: CASSEGERSYNSPLHF. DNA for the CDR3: TGTGCCAGCAGTGAAGGAGAAAGGTCCTATAATTCACCCCTCCACTTT.

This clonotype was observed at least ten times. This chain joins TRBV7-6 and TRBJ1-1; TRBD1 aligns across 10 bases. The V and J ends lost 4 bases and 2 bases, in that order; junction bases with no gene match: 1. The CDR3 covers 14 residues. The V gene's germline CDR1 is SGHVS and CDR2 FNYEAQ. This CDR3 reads CASSWTGGNTEAFF. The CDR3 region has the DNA TGTGCCAGCAGCTGGACAGGGGGTAACACTGAAGCTTTCTTT.

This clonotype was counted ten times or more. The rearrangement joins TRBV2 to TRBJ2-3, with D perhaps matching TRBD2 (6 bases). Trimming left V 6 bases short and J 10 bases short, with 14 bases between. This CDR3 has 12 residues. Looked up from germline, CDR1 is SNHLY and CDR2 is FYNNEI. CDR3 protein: CASRDPSASQYF. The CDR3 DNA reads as TGTGCCAGCAGGGACCCTAGCGCGTCGCAGTATTTT.

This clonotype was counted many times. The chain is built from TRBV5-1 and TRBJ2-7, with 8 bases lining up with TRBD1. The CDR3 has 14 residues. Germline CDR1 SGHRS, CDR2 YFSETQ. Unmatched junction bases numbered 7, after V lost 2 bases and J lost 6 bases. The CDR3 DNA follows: TGCGCCAGCAGCTTTGGACAGGGCCCCAGCGAGCAGTACTTC. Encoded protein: CASSFGQGPSEQYF.

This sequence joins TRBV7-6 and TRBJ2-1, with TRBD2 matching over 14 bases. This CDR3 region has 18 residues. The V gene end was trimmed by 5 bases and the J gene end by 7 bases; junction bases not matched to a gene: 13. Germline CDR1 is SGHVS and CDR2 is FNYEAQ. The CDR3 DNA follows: TGTGCCAGCAGCCTCCCGCCGGGGACTAGCGGGAGATCAAATGAGCAGTTCTTC. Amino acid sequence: CASSLPPGTSGRSNEQFF. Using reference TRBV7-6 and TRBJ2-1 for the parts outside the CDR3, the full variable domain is GAGVSQSPRYKVTKRGQDVALRCDPISGHVSLYWYRQALGQGPEFLTYFNYEAQQDKSGLPNDRFSAERPEGSISTLTIQRTEQRDSAMYRCASSLPPGTSGRSNEQFFGPGTRLTVL.

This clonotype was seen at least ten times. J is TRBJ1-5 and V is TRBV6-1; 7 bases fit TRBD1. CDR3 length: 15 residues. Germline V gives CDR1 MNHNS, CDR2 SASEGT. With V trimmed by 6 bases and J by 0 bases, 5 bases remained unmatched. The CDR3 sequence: CASRPGQNSNQPQHF. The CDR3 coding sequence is TGTGCCAGCAGGCCGGGACAGAATAGCAATCAGCCCCAGCATTTT.

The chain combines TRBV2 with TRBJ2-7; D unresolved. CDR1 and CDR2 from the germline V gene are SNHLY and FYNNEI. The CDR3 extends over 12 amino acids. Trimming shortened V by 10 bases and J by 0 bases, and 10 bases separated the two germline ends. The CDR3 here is CATSAASYEQYF. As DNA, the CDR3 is TGTGCCACTTCGGCCGCCTCCTACGAGCAGTACTTC.

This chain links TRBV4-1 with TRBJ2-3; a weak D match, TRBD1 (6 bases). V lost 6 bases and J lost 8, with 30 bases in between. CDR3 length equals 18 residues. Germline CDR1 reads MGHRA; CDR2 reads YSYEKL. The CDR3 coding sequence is TGCGCCAGCAGGCAAATCCCCGGGACAAGGGGGATGATTGGTACGCAGTATTTT. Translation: CASRQIPGTRGMIGTQYF.

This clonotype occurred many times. The CDR3 region is CASSYRVQGTEAFF. In DNA form, the CDR3 reads TGTGCCAGCAGTTACAGGGTTCAGGGCACTGAAGCTTTCTTT. The chain combines TRBV28 with TRBJ1-1, with a weak D call TRBD1 (6 bases). V was pared by 4 bases and J by 4 bases, with 13 bases between. The length of the CDR3 is 14 residues. The germline V gene encodes CDR1 MDHEN and CDR2 SYDVKM. The full variable domain, rest sourced from reference TRBV28 and TRBJ1-1, is DVKVTQSSRYLVKRTGEKVFLECVQDMDHENMFWYRQDPGLGLRLIYFSYDVKMKEKGDIPEGYSVSREKKERFSLILESASTNQTSMYLCASSYRVQGTEAFFGQGTRLTVV.

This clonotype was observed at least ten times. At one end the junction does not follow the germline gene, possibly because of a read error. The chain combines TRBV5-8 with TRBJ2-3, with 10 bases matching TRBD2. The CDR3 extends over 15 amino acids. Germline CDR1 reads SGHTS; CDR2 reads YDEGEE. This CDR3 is CASSTAGGFTYTQYF. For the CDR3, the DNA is TGTGCCAGCAGCACAGCGGGGGGGTTCACATATACGCAGTATTTT.

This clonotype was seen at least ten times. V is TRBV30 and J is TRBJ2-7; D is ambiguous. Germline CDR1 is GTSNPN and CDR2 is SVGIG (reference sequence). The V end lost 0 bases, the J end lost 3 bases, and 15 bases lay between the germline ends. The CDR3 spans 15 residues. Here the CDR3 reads CAWSVAPDGIYEQYF. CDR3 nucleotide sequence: TGTGCCTGGAGTGTAGCTCCGGACGGAATCTACGAGCAGTACTTC.

DNA for the CDR3: TGTGCCAGCAGTTACTCTGGGACCTACGAGCAGTACTTC. Protein product: CASSYSGTYEQYF. V usage is TRBV6-1 and J usage is TRBJ2-7; D is unclear. In germline, CDR1 is MNHNS, CDR2 SASEGT. V lost 5 bases, J lost 2 bases, and 10 bases lay in between. The CDR3 is made up of 13 amino acids.

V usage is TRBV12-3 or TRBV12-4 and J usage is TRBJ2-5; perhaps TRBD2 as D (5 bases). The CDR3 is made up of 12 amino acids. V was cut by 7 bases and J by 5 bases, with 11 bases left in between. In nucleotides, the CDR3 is TGTGCCAGCACTTCGGGGTCGGAGACCCAGTACTTC. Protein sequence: CASTSGSETQYF.

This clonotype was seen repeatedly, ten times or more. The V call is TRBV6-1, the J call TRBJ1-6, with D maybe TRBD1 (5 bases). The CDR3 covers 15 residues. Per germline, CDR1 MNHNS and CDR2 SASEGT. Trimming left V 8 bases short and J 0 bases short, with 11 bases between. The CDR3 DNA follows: TGTGCCAGCGGGGACCAAAGCTCCTATAATTCACCCCTCCACTTT. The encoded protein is CASGDQSSYNSPLHF.